A selection of T cell receptor beta chains follows, all from one sample in a study of cytomegalovirus exposure and HLA in healthy donors. Generated by immunoSEQ multiplex PCR, the TCRdb table keeps only in-frame clones and is missing some. The sample holds about 94,000 clones; 70% to 85% are singletons and the top ten take around a tenth. The sample comprised PBMCs. These receptors all stem from a human donor in good health. Each CDR3 is given with its conserved first and last residue. D genes are given only for firm matches. Size is omitted from some rows. Given values are once, few, many or a class for expanded clones.

V gene	clone size	D gene	J gene	CDR3 protein	CDR3 DNA
TRBV6-5	.	TRBD1	TRBJ2-1	CASGYSTGQVGNEQFF	TGTGCCAGCGGTTACTCGACGGGACAGGTGGGCAATGAGCAGTTCTTC
TRBV29-1	once	.	TRBJ1-2	CSVEGVGGEGVYGYTF	TGCAGCGTTGAAGGCGTTGGCGGAGAGGGAGTTTATGGCTACACCTTC
TRBV5-1	.	.	TRBJ2-2	CASSLGTHNTGELFF	TGCGCCAGCAGCTTAGGGACACATAACACCGGGGAGCTGTTTTTT
TRBV5-5	.	.	TRBJ1-5	CASSRQSGGGNQPQHF	TGTGCCAGCAGCCGTCAGTCTGGAGGAGGCAATCAGCCCCAGCATTTT
TRBV15	once	TRBD1	TRBJ1-3	CATTRLGTGAPVSGNTIYF	TGTGCCACTACCAGATTAGGGACAGGGGCCCCTGTCTCTGGAAACACCATATATTTT
TRBV6-5	few	TRBD1	TRBJ2-3	CASSYNRGETDTQYF	TGTGCCAGCAGTTACAACAGGGGGGAGACAGATACGCAGTATTTT
TRBV6-5	.	.	TRBJ2-5	CASRFLGLQETQYF	TGTGCCAGCAGATTCCTGGGACTCCAAGAGACCCAGTACTTC
TRBV29-1	.	.	TRBJ2-5	CSVSEETQYF	TGCAGCGTTTCGGAGGAGACCCAGTACTTC
TRBV10-1	.	.	TRBJ2-2	CASSESLARNTGELFF	TGCGCCAGCAGTGAGTCGCTAGCGAGAAACACCGGGGAGCTGTTTTTT
TRBV27	.	.	TRBJ1-6	CASSRGARGGVRSPLHF	TGTGCCAGCAGCCGTGGGGCCAGAGGGGGGGTCCGCTCACCCCTCCACTTT
TRBV5-6	.	TRBD1	TRBJ2-1	CASSSGQGYHNEQFF	TGTGCCAGCAGTTCCGGACAGGGGTACCACAATGAGCAGTTCTTC
TRBV10-3	.	TRBD2	TRBJ2-1	CAISGFAGGPNEQFF	TGTGCCATCAGTGGGTTTGCGGGAGGGCCCAATGAGCAGTTCTTC
TRBV10-3	few	.	TRBJ2-7	CAITADNSYEQYF	TGTGCCATCACTGCCGACAACTCCTACGAGCAGTACTTC
TRBV2	.	.	TRBJ1-2	CASRDLNYGYTF	TGTGCCAGCAGGGACTTAAACTATGGCTACACCTTC
TRBV6-5	few	TRBD2	TRBJ2-7	CASSSTSGRAREQYF	TGTGCCAGCAGTTCAACTAGCGGGAGGGCCAGGGAGCAGTACTTC
TRBV5-8	many	.	TRBJ2-6	CASSLVGAPGANVLTF	TGTGCCAGCAGCTTGGTAGGGGCCCCTGGGGCCAACGTCCTGACTTTC